A single sample is the source of the 21 T cell receptor beta chains below, sequenced in a study of blood T cell repertoires in COVID-19. Generated by immunoSEQ multiplex PCR, the TCRdb table keeps only in-frame clones and is missing some. Here the sample spans fewer than 50,000 clones, roughly 88% being singletons. The sequencing sample was made of peripheral blood. The receptors stem from a human donor in a cohort sampled during active COVID-19.

J is TRBJ2-3 and V is TRBV7-8, with TRBD2 matching 10 bases. This CDR3 spans 18 amino acids. Germline V gives CDR1 SGHVS, CDR2 FQNEAQ. After removal of 0 bases from V and 0 bases from J, the junction contained 6 bases not matched to a gene. CDR3 DNA sequence: TGTGCCAGCAGCTTAGCTAGCGGGGGGCCCCTGAGCACAGATACGCAGTATTTT. This gives the protein CASSLASGGPLSTDTQYF.

The chain uses TRBV18 and TRBJ2-7; possible D gene TRBD1, 6 bases. The germline V gene has CDR1 KGHSH and CDR2 LQKENI. The CDR3 runs to 16 residues. V lost 6 bases to trimming and J lost 4 bases, with 22 bases between them. The CDR3 sequence is CASSLGSGTLQYEQYF. CDR3 coding DNA: TGTGCCAGCTCCCTGGGGTCCGGGACATTGCAATACGAGCAGTACTTC. Full variable domain (missing parts from reference TRBV18 and TRBJ2-7): NAGVMQNPRHLVRRRGQEARLRCSPMKGHSHVYWYRQLPEEGLKFMVYLQKENIIDESGMPKERFSAEFPKEGPSILRIQQVVRGDSAAYFCASSLGSGTLQYEQYFGPGTRLTVT.

Details on this clone: Other DNA sequences in this sample translate to the same CDR3. The genes are TRBV19 and TRBJ2-1; D remains unclear. Per germline, CDR1 LNHDA and CDR2 SQIVND (reference sequence). CDR3 length: 13 residues. The V end lost 5 bases, the J end lost 0 bases, and 5 bases lay between the germline ends. The CDR3 coding sequence is TGTGCCAGTAGTCCCCGCTCCTACAATGAGCAGTTCTTC. Amino acid sequence: CASSPRSYNEQFF.

V gene TRBV30 combines with J gene TRBJ2-5; D is possibly TRBD2 (5 bases). Trimming took 2 bases from V and 6 from J, leaving 16 bases between them. Germline loops: CDR1 GTSNPN, CDR2 SVGIG (reference sequence). This CDR3 has 14 residues. The CDR3 reads CAWSPRGSEQTQYF. Here the CDR3 DNA reads TGTGCCTGGAGTCCCCGAGGTAGCGAACAGACCCAGTACTTC.

The chain has TRBV7-2 and TRBJ2-7; TRBD2 might be the D (5 bases). Trimming left V 5 bases short and J 0 bases short, with 11 bases between. Looked up from germline, CDR1 is SGHTA and CDR2 is FQGNSA. The CDR3 covers 14 residues. The DNA for the CDR3 is TGTGCCAGCAGCCGTCGAGGGAGCTCCTACGAGCAGTACTTC. Translated, it gives CASSRRGSSYEQYF.

As regards this clone: The same CDR3 also results from other DNA sequences found in this sample. The chain uses TRBV5-1 and TRBJ2-3; 10 bases fit TRBD2. V lost 0 bases to trimming and J lost 3 bases; unmatched junction nucleotides: 4. Germline CDR1 reads SGHRS; CDR2 reads YFSETQ. The length of the CDR3 is 16 residues. The DNA for the CDR3 is TGCGCCAGCAGCTTGGTAGTAGCGGGAGGAACAGATACGCAGTATTTT. Amino acid sequence: CASSLVVAGGTDTQYF.

This clone was counted ten times or more. The V call is TRBV10-3, the J call TRBJ2-2; D gene unclear. The CDR3 consists of 14 residues. CDR1 and CDR2 from the germline V gene are ENHRY and SYGVKD. The V gene lost 0 bases and the J gene lost 4 bases, with 6 bases spanning the gap. CDR3 sequence (DNA): TGTGCCATCAGTGAGTCTCACAGCACCGGGGAGCTGTTTTTT. This gives the protein CAISESHSTGELFF.

The chain employs TRBV6-5 and TRBJ2-7; D remains unclear. The CDR3 loop spans 14 amino acids. The V end lost 6 bases, the J end lost 4 bases, and 16 bases lay between the germline ends. From germline, CDR1 is MNHEY and CDR2 SVGAGI. CDR3 in DNA: TGTGCCAGCAGCTCGCCCGTTACGGGTTACGAGCAGTACTTC. The encoded protein is CASSSPVTGYEQYF.

The CDR3 nucleotides are TGTGCCAGTAGTACGGGACAGTTTAATCAGCCCCAGCATTTT. Its protein is CASSTGQFNQPQHF. J is TRBJ1-5 and V is TRBV19; TRBD1 matches at 7 bases. Germline CDR1 LNHDA, CDR2 SQIVND (reference sequence). CDR3 size: 14 residues. Trimming at V came to 4 bases and at J to 4 bases, leaving 4 bases not matched to a gene.

This chain links TRBV11-2 with TRBJ2-3; D is possibly TRBD1 (6 bases). V lost 8 bases to trimming and J lost 4 bases, with 13 bases between them. From germline, CDR1 is SGHAT and CDR2 FQNNGV. The CDR3 contains 13 residues. This CDR3 reads CASSSQGPDTQYF. CDR3 nucleotide sequence: TGTGCCAGCTCCTCACAGGGTCCAGATACGCAGTATTTT.

V is TRBV24-1 and J is TRBJ2-1; 12 bases line up with TRBD2. This CDR3 spans 16 amino acids. The germline CDR1 and CDR2 sequences are KGHDR and SFDVKD. The trim removed 1 base at V and 7 bases at J, leaving 4 bases unmatched. CDR3 DNA sequence: TGTGCCACCAGTGATTTTCGACTAGCGGGAGTTAATGAGCAGTTCTTC. Its translation: CATSDFRLAGVNEQFF.

This sequence joins TRBV7-2 and TRBJ1-2; TRBD1 might be the D (6 bases). Germline V CDR1 and CDR2: SGHTA, FQGNSA. With 6 bases removed from V and 4 bases from J, the gap between germline ends came to 12 bases. The CDR3 consists of 13 residues. The chain's CDR3 is CASRRGQLYGYTF. Written as DNA, the CDR3 is TGTGCCAGCAGACGCGGACAGCTCTATGGCTACACCTTC.

The V gene is TRBV11-2, the J gene TRBJ1-2; possible D gene TRBD1, 6 bases. V lost 6 bases and J 8 bases, leaving 22 bases between the germline ends. Looked up from germline, CDR1 is SGHAT and CDR2 is FQNNGV. This CDR3 is built from 15 residues. The CDR3 DNA reads as TGTGCCAGCAGTTTGGTGGGGGCCTCGGGGAAGGGCTACACCTTC. Amino acid sequence: CASSLVGASGKGYTF. The variable domain in full, completed from reference TRBV11-2 and TRBJ1-2, reads EAGVAQSPRYKIIEKRQSVAFWCNPISGHATLYWYQQILGQGPKLLIQFQNNGVVDDSQLPKDRFSAERLKGVDSTLKIQPAKLEDSAVYLCASSLVGASGKGYTFGSGTRLTVV.

V gene TRBV10-3 combines with J gene TRBJ1-3; the D is unclear. V lost 2 bases and J lost 6, with 5 bases in between. The CDR3 totals 12 residues. Germline CDR1 is ENHRY and CDR2 is SYGVKD. CDR3 bases: TGTGCCATCAGTGAGACAGCAAACACCATATATTTT. As protein: CAISETANTIYF.

V and J are TRBV12-3 or TRBV12-4 and TRBJ2-1; 10 bases are shared with TRBD2. The CDR3 is 13 residues long. With 6 bases clipped from V and 10 bases from J, the junction kept 6 bases outside the gene matches. The CDR3 spells CASSRGLAFEQFF. In DNA form, the CDR3 reads TGTGCCAGCAGCCGGGGACTAGCGTTCGAGCAGTTCTTC.

The rearrangement joins TRBV2 to TRBJ2-7; D is ambiguous. V was shortened by 9 bases and J by 3 bases, with 12 bases between the two germline ends. The CDR3 covers 12 residues. CDR1 SNHLY and CDR2 FYNNEI come from the germline V gene. The CDR3 sequence: CASIGFLYEQYF. CDR3 coding DNA: TGTGCCAGTATCGGGTTCCTCTACGAGCAGTACTTC.

The V call is TRBV27, the J call TRBJ2-3; TRBD1 agrees at 8 bases. Germline V lookup: CDR1 MNHEY, CDR2 SMNVEV (reference sequence). The V segment lost 8 bases and the J segment 8 bases; nucleotides outside the gene matches: 12. This CDR3 comprises 14 residues. The CDR3 loop reads CASRTPGTGPTQYF. The CDR3 coding sequence is TGTGCCAGCCGCACCCCCGGGACAGGACCTACGCAGTATTTT.

The CDR3 DNA reads as TGTGCCAGCAGCGTAGACCTAGCGGGTGGCTACGAGCAGTACTTC. This sequence encodes CASSVDLAGGYEQYF. The chain combines TRBV9 with TRBJ2-7; 8 positions agree with TRBD2. J gave up 3 bases and V 0 bases, and 5 bases lay outside the gene matches. The germline V gene encodes CDR1 SGDLS and CDR2 YYNGEE. This CDR3 has 15 amino acids.

The V call is TRBV19, the J call TRBJ1-1; D is ambiguous. Germline V lookup: CDR1 LNHDA, CDR2 SQIVND (reference sequence). Trimming removed 4 bases at V and 1 base at J, with 10 bases between. The CDR3 spans 14 residues. The CDR3 sequence is CASSTPGGNTEAFF. CDR3 sequence (DNA): TGTGCCAGTAGTACGCCGGGAGGGAACACTGAAGCTTTCTTT. Together with reference TRBV19 and TRBJ1-1, the CDR3 gives the full variable domain: DGGITQSPKYLFRKEGQNVTLSCEQNLNHDAMYWYRQDPGQGLRLIYYSQIVNDFQKGDIAEGYSVSREKKESFPLTVTSAQKNPTAFYLCASSTPGGNTEAFFGQGTRLTVV.

The gene calls are TRBV6-5 and TRBJ1-2; TRBD1 agrees at 8 bases. Germline V gene sequence: CDR1 MNHEY, CDR2 SVGAGI. The CDR3 runs to 14 residues. J lost 5 bases, V lost 6 bases, and 8 bases had no gene match. The CDR3 loop is CASSYRTGNYGYTF. The CDR3 DNA follows: TGTGCCAGCAGCTACCGGACAGGGAATTATGGCTACACCTTC.

This clone was seen a handful of times. The chain links TRBV2 to TRBJ1-6; the match to TRBD1 covers 9 bases. The V gene's germline CDR1 is SNHLY and CDR2 FYNNEI. This CDR3 is built from 14 residues. With 4 bases clipped from V and 7 bases from J, the junction kept 2 bases outside the gene matches. The CDR3 protein is CASSVGQGNSPLHF. As DNA, the CDR3 is TGTGCCAGCAGTGTTGGACAGGGGAATTCACCCCTCCACTTT.